The 7 T cell receptor beta chains presented below share a single source sample, sequenced in a study of T cell changes during pregnancy in multiple sclerosis. Sequenced by immunoSEQ multiplex PCR; TCRdb stores in-frame clones only, minus some. This sample has approximately 45,000 clones, with around 91% found just once. The sequenced sample was CD4+ T cells from peripheral blood mononuclear cells, obtained in the second trimester of pregnancy. The origin of the receptors is a female donor in good health, enrolled as a control in a pregnancy study.

This chain joins TRBV5-4 and TRBJ2-7; D is uncertain. The germline CDR1 and CDR2 sequences are SGHNT and YYREEE (reference sequence). The CDR3 totals 15 residues. The V end lost 0 bases, the J end lost 3 bases, and 13 bases lay between the germline ends. In DNA, the CDR3 is TGTGCCAGCAGCTTGGTAGGCGTCCCAGGCTACGAGCAGTACTTC. This gives the protein CASSLVGVPGYEQYF.

The V call is TRBV27, the J call TRBJ2-2, with D perhaps TRBD2 (5 bases). The CDR3 is 15 amino acids. Germline CDR1 MNHEY, CDR2 SMNVEV (reference sequence). The germline V and J ends were trimmed by 5 bases and 2 bases, with 12 bases remaining between them. The DNA of the CDR3 is TGTGCCAGCAGTCCGGGCCGGGGAAACACCGGGGAGCTGTTTTTT. It translates to CASSPGRGNTGELFF.

V gene TRBV7-2 combines with J gene TRBJ2-7; D might be TRBD1 (5 bases). Germline-derived CDR1 and CDR2 are SGHTA and FQGNSA. The V end was cut by 5 bases, the J end by 1 base, with 18 bases between. The length of the CDR3 is 16 residues. This chain's CDR3 is CASSPRTHDISYEQYF. In nucleotides, the CDR3 is TGTGCCAGCAGCCCTAGGACACATGATATTTCCTACGAGCAGTACTTC.

The chain recombines TRBV7-2 with TRBJ1-1; perhaps TRBD1 as D (6 bases). This CDR3 contains 13 residues. V lost 7 bases to trimming and J lost 8 bases, with 17 bases between them. Germline CDR1 is SGHTA and CDR2 is FQGNSA. This CDR3 is CASILGTGTEAFF. CDR3 coding DNA: TGTGCCAGCATCCTTGGGACCGGGACAGAAGCTTTCTTT.

V is TRBV10-3 and J is TRBJ2-1; 7 nucleotides line up with TRBD1. Germline CDR1 is ENHRY and CDR2 is SYGVKD. The CDR3 length is 15 residues. With 3 bases clipped from V and 3 bases from J, the junction kept 5 bases outside the gene matches. CDR3 coding DNA: TGTGCCATCAGTGATCACCGGGACAGCTACAATGAGCAGTTCTTC. This codes for CAISDHRDSYNEQFF.

The chain couples TRBV19 to TRBJ2-1, with 13 nucleotides matching TRBD2. Per germline, CDR1 LNHDA and CDR2 SQIVND (reference sequence). After removal of 3 bases from V and 7 bases from J, the junction contained 3 bases not matched to a gene. The CDR3 consists of 15 residues. The CDR3 here is CASSIGLAGDNEQFF. The DNA of the CDR3 is TGTGCCAGTAGTATCGGACTAGCGGGGGATAATGAGCAGTTCTTC.

The genes are TRBV4-1 and TRBJ1-1, with 9 bases matching TRBD1. CDR3 length: 13 amino acids. Losses at the gene ends were 4 bases for V and 4 bases for J; bases not matched to a gene: 1. Germline V gene lookup returns CDR1 MGHRA and CDR2 YSYEKL. The CDR3 DNA sequence: TGCGCCAGCAGCCGACAGGGGGGCACTGAAGCTTTCTTT. Encoded protein: CASSRQGGTEAFF.